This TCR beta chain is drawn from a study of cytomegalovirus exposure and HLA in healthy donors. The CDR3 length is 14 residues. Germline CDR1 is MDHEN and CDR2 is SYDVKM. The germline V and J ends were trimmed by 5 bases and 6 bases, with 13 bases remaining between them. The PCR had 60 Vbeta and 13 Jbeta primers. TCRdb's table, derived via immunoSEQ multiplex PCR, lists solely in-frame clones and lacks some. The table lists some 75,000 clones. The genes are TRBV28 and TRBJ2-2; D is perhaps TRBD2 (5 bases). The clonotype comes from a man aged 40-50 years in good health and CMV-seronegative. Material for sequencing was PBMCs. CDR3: CASSLRLEAGELFF. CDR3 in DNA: TGTGCCAGCAGTCTGAGGCTGGAGGCCGGGGAGCTGTTTTTT.